These 5 T cell receptor beta chains were all obtained from the same sample, sequenced in a study of blood T cell repertoires in COVID-19. Assay used: immunoSEQ multiplex PCR; TCRdb lists only in-frame clones, some missing. The sample has 93,000 or so clones; 89% are singletons. Sequencing was carried out using peripheral blood. The source of these receptors is an older woman with acute or convalescent COVID-19.

The chain has TRBV6-5 and TRBJ1-2; D unresolved. Germline V gene sequence: CDR1 MNHEY, CDR2 SVGAGI. V was shortened by 6 bases and J by 13 bases, with 18 bases between the two germline ends. The CDR3 runs to 12 residues. The CDR3 DNA reads as TGTGCCAGCAGCGACTCGTTAGAGGTCTGCACCTTC. It is translated as CASSDSLEVCTF.

V usage is TRBV5-1 and J usage is TRBJ2-3, with D tentatively TRBD1 (5 bases). The CDR3 has 13 residues. V was cut by 7 bases and J by 0 bases, with 9 bases left in between. The germline V gene has CDR1 SGHRS and CDR2 YFSETQ. CDR3 sequence reads: CASGAPSTDTQYF. The DNA for the CDR3 is TGCGCCAGCGGGGCTCCTAGCACAGATACGCAGTATTTT.

V and J are TRBV28 and TRBJ2-7; 7 bases fit TRBD2. The CDR3 extends over 11 amino acids. J gave up 11 bases and V 4 bases, and 5 bases lay outside the gene matches. In germline, CDR1 is MDHEN, CDR2 SYDVKM. This chain's CDR3 is CASSWQREEYF. Written as DNA, the CDR3 is TGTGCCAGCAGTTGGCAACGGGAGGAGTACTTC.

The chain employs TRBV9 and TRBJ1-4; 9 positions match TRBD1. Per the germline V gene, CDR1 is SGDLS and CDR2 is YYNGEE. The J segment lost 5 bases and the V segment lost 4 bases, leaving 6 bases of the junction unmatched. CDR3 length equals 15 residues. CDR3 in amino acids: CASSPTGTGNEKLFF. In DNA, the CDR3 is TGTGCCAGCAGCCCCACCGGGACAGGGAATGAAAAACTGTTTTTT.

This clone occurred a few times. The chain is built from TRBV10-3 and TRBJ2-1, with 7 positions matching TRBD2. This CDR3 region has 14 residues. Germline-derived CDR1 and CDR2 are ENHRY and SYGVKD. V was clipped by 0 bases and J by 7 bases; unmatched bases: 3. In nucleotides, the CDR3 is TGTGCCATCAGTGAGTCTAGCGGGCGGAATGAGCAGTTCTTC. Translating it yields CAISESSGRNEQFF.